Presented here are 14 T cell receptor beta chains from one specimen sequenced in a study of molecular identifiers for immune sequencing clone quantification. TCRdb used MiXCR to reprocess the PCR reads, holding one entry per CDR3 protein. The sample records 50,000 to 65,000 distinct CDR3 sequences, under 30% being singletons. The sequencing sample was made of naive CD8+ T cells from blood, with Jurkat cell RNA spiked in. As to subset: FACS-sorted CD8+CD4-CCR7+CD45RA+ naive T cells. These receptors were taken from a human donor in good health. Some libraries in this study had Jurkat cell RNA spiked in.

The CDR3 DNA sequence: TGTGCCACCAGTGATGGGACGGATAGCAATCAGCCCCAGCATTTT. This gives the protein CATSDGTDSNQPQHF. The chain employs TRBV24-1 and TRBJ1-5, with D possibly being TRBD1 (5 bases). Germline loops: CDR1 KGHDR, CDR2 SFDVKD. Trimming took off 3 bases at V and 0 bases at J, with 8 bases between the two ends. This CDR3 has 15 amino acids.

This clonotype was seen many times. This chain links TRBV7-2 with TRBJ2-7; D is unresolved. CDR3 length: 14 residues. V lost 5 bases, J lost 3 bases, and 14 bases lay in between. Germline-derived CDR1 and CDR2 are SGHTA and FQGNSA. CDR3 protein: CASSRFVGGYEQYF. The CDR3 DNA is TGTGCCAGCAGCCGATTTGTGGGTGGCTACGAGCAGTACTTC.

This clonotype appeared many times. The genes are TRBV7-9 and TRBJ2-2, with D perhaps matching TRBD1 (6 bases). The CDR3 contains 19 residues. V shed 1 base and J shed 5 bases, with 23 bases lying between them. Per the germline V gene, CDR1 is SEHNR and CDR2 is FQNEAQ (reference sequence). CDR3 DNA: TGTGCCAGCAGCTTAGAGGGGACATCACTTCGGCGAGTAACCGGGGAGCTGTTTTTT. It codes for CASSLEGTSLRRVTGELFF.

This clonotype has a count of ten or more. The chain recombines TRBV27 with TRBJ2-3, with D uncertain. The CDR3 length is 14 residues. Trimming removed 3 bases from V and 4 bases from J, with 11 bases in between. The germline V gene encodes CDR1 MNHEY and CDR2 SMNVEV (reference sequence). CDR3 residues: CASSFLTSSDTQYF. CDR3 sequence (DNA): TGTGCCAGCAGTTTCCTAACGAGTTCAGATACGCAGTATTTT.

The J gene is TRBJ2-7, the V gene TRBV12-3 or TRBV12-4; D call uncertain. Trimming removed 7 bases at V and 1 base at J, with 8 bases between. The CDR3 is 12 residues long. The CDR3 spells CASNPGSYEQYF. The CDR3 nucleotides read TGTGCCAGCAACCCCGGTTCCTACGAGCAGTACTTC.

Only one count was recorded for this clonotype. With a much larger clone just one base away, this may be a read error. The genes are TRBV6-1 and TRBJ1-1; D unclear. CDR1 is MNHNS, CDR2 SASEGT, per germline. V was clipped by 0 bases and J by 3 bases, with 20 bases between them. This CDR3 is 18 amino acids long. The CDR3 DNA sequence: TGTGCCAGCAGTGAAGCGCAGTGGCTGGGAAGGAGGGACACTGAAGCTTTCTTT. It is translated as CASSEAQWLGRRDTEAFF.

This clonotype was seen at least ten times. This chain joins TRBV29-1 and TRBJ2-7; maybe TRBD1 (6 bases). Trimming shortened V by 5 bases and J by 6 bases, and 11 bases separated the two germline ends. Germline V CDR1 and CDR2: SQVTM, ANQGSEA. This CDR3 comprises 11 residues. The CDR3 DNA follows: TGCAGCGTTTTTGCAGGGGCCGAGCAGTACTTC. Translating gives CSVFAGAEQYF.

Worth noting for this clonotype: The junction does not match germline at one end; this may be a read error. The chain has TRBV27 and TRBJ2-1; TRBD1 is a possible D gene (5 bases). The CDR3 length is 13 residues. Germline lookup yields CDR1 MNHEY and CDR2 SMNVEV (reference sequence). The CDR3 nucleotides read TGTGCCAGCAGTTATACAGGCTACAATGAGCAGCGCTTC. Translated, it gives CASSYTGYNEQRF.

This clonotype was counted ten times or more. The chain employs TRBV29-1 and TRBJ1-4; 9 bases agree with TRBD1. The V gene end was trimmed by 4 bases and the J gene end by 5 bases; junction bases not matched to a gene: 8. This CDR3 is built from 15 residues. Germline CDR1 SQVTM, CDR2 ANQGSEA. The CDR3, as DNA: TGCAGCGTTGCCTCAACCGGGACAGGGAATGAAAAACTGTTTTTT. It yields the protein CSVASTGTGNEKLFF.

This clonotype appeared a single time. This may stem from a read error, because a much larger clone lies one nucleotide away. The CDR3 carries no conserved terminal phenylalanine or tryptophan, so it likely arises from a read error. J is TRBJ2-3 and V is TRBV7-9; D is unresolved. Trimming left V 5 bases short and J 2 bases short, with 8 bases between. The CDR3 runs to 13 residues. CDR1 and CDR2 from the germline V gene are SEHNR and FQNEAQ (reference sequence). The CDR3 spells CASSPPDTDTQYL. The CDR3 nucleotides read TGTGCCAGCAGCCCCCCTGACACAGATACGCAGTATCTT.

Notes on this clonotype: A read error is possible here, since a much larger clone lies one base away. The chain couples TRBV6-1 to TRBJ2-2; weak D call: TRBD2 (7 bases). Trimming shortened V by 8 bases and J by 6 bases, and 16 bases separated the two germline ends. Per the germline V gene, CDR1 is MNHNS and CDR2 is SASEGT. The CDR3 covers 14 residues. The CDR3 region is CASARGALPGELFF. The DNA for the CDR3 is TGTGCCAGCGCACGGGGGGCGCTTCCCGGGGAGCTGTTTTTT.

This clonotype was found many times. The J gene is TRBJ2-3, the V gene TRBV28; D is unclear. This CDR3 region has 11 residues. The germline V gene encodes CDR1 MDHEN and CDR2 SYDVKM. Between the trimmed V and J ends, which lost 5 bases and 6 bases, there was a span of 6 bases. CDR3 sequence: CASSPRDTQYF. The DNA of the CDR3 is TGTGCCAGCAGTCCGAGGGATACGCAGTATTTT.

In the case of this clonotype: Just one base apart from a much larger clone, this may be a read error. The chain has TRBV20-1 and TRBJ2-6; D remains ambiguous. Germline V lookup: CDR1 DFQATT, CDR2 SNEGSKA (reference sequence). The ends were cut back, 5 bases at V and 6 bases at J, with 14 bases in the middle. There are 14 residues in the CDR3. The CDR3, as DNA: TGCAGTGCTCTTACGGGTCCTGAGGCCAACGTCCTGACTTTC. The encoded protein is CSALTGPEANVLTF.

This clonotype was observed many times. For the CDR3, the DNA is TGTGCCACCAGTGATTTGCGGGACACCGGGGAGCTGTTTTTT. This codes for CATSDLRDTGELFF. J is TRBJ2-2 and V is TRBV24-1; the D is unclear. V lost 0 bases and J lost 3, with 4 bases in between. Germline assignment: CDR1 KGHDR and CDR2 SFDVKD. This CDR3 spans 14 amino acids.